The T cell receptor (beta chain) under discussion was sequenced for a study of blood T cell repertoires in COVID-19. Measured with immunoSEQ multiplex PCR; TCRdb has only the in-frame clones, and not every one. The table includes approximately 310,000 clones, about nine tenths detected once. Germline CDR1 SGHRS, CDR2 YFSETQ. The CDR3 length is 11 residues. The V end was cut by 3 bases, the J end by 4 bases, with 2 bases between. The count of this clone is one. The sample carries other DNA sequences with the same CDR3. This chain connects TRBV5-1 to TRBJ2-1; no reliable D call. The origin of this receptor is a man aged 45-65 years with active or convalescent COVID-19. Specimen: peripheral blood. CDR3 region: CASSSYNEQFF. DNA for the CDR3: TGCGCCAGCAGCTCATACAATGAGCAGTTCTTC.